One and the same sample provided the 20 T cell receptor beta chains below, sequenced in a study of STAT3 mutations in large granular lymphocyte leukemia. General study results and limits: Every T-cell large granular lymphocyte leukemia patient had at least one immunodominant TCR beta clonotype.

Measured with immunoSEQ multiplex PCR; TCRdb has only the in-frame clones, and not every one. The sample holds roughly 1,400 clones; less than 80% are singletons and the top ten take around two fifths. These receptors have no known antigen. Sequencing used peripheral blood mononuclear cells. The receptors were gathered from a man aged 50-60 years with T-cell large granular lymphocyte leukemia. Some clones in this sample may be carry-over from other donors' samples.

The rearrangement joins TRBV18 to TRBJ2-3; D is unresolved. Germline V lookup: CDR1 KGHSH, CDR2 LQKENI. Between the trimmed V and J ends, which lost 0 bases and 5 bases, there was a span of 3 bases. The length of the CDR3 is 12 residues. CDR3 in amino acids: CASSPPLDTQYF. The CDR3 nucleotides read TGTGCCAGCTCACCACCGTTAGATACGCAGTATTTT.

V usage is TRBV25-1 and J usage is TRBJ2-1, with 7 bases lining up with TRBD2. The CDR3 loop spans 17 amino acids. V was clipped by 1 base and J by 7 bases; unmatched bases: 13. Germline CDR1 reads MGHDK; CDR2 reads SYGVNS. This CDR3 is CASSELGGLHTGNEQFF. The CDR3 coding sequence is TGTGCCAGCAGTGAATTGGGAGGGCTGCATACTGGGAATGAGCAGTTCTTC.

The V call is TRBV5-1, the J call TRBJ2-1, with 10 nucleotides matching TRBD2. This CDR3 is 13 amino acids long. Germline trimming cut 7 bases from V and 8 bases from J; bases unmatched to any gene: 6. From germline, CDR1 is SGHRS and CDR2 YFSETQ. The CDR3 sequence is CASQTSGWDEQFF. The CDR3 DNA reads as TGCGCCAGCCAGACTAGCGGGTGGGATGAGCAGTTCTTC. The full variable domain, with the rest looked up from reference TRBV5-1 and TRBJ2-1, is KAGVTQTPRYLIKTRGQQVTLSCSPISGHRSVSWYQQTPGQGLQFLFEYFSETQRNKGNFPGRFSGRQFSNSRSEMNVSTLELGDSALYLCASQTSGWDEQFFGPGTRLTVL.

This clone has only a few counts. The chain has TRBV18 and TRBJ2-7, with 7 bases matching TRBD1. The CDR3 is 12 amino acids. Germline CDR1 is KGHSH and CDR2 is LQKENI. Losses at the gene ends were 5 bases for V and 4 bases for J; bases not matched to a gene: 2. The DNA of the CDR3 is TGTGCCAGCTCAGAACAGGGGTACGAGCAGTACTTC. It is translated as CASSEQGYEQYF.

This clone was detected only a few times. Here the CDR3 reads CASSLSGFWGQNQPQHF. The CDR3 DNA sequence: TGTGCCAGCAGCTTATCTGGGTTTTGGGGGCAAAATCAGCCCCAGCATTTT. The V call is TRBV7-9, the J call TRBJ1-5; TRBD1 is a possible D gene (6 bases). CDR1 is SEHNR, CDR2 FQNEAQ, per germline (reference sequence). With 2 bases removed from V and 4 bases from J, the gap between germline ends came to 18 bases. CDR3 size: 17 residues.

Remarks on this clone: The junction departs from germline at one end; a sequencing error may be responsible. J is TRBJ2-7 and V is TRBV29-1; D call uncertain. The CDR3 has 11 amino acids. The germline V gene encodes CDR1 SQVTM and CDR2 ANQGSEA. The CDR3 sequence: CSVKDLNEQYF. In nucleotides, the CDR3 is TGCAGCGTTAAAGACCTGAACGAGCAGTACTTC.

CDR3 sequence: CASNDREETQYF. CDR3 sequence (DNA): TGCGCCAGCAACGACAGGGAAGAGACCCAGTACTTC. The rearrangement joins TRBV5-1 to TRBJ2-5; 7 bases agree with TRBD1. V lost 6 bases, J lost 3 bases, and 2 bases stayed unmatched. This CDR3 region has 12 residues. Germline V gene lookup returns CDR1 SGHRS and CDR2 YFSETQ.

This clone was picked up one time. This rearrangement joins TRBV29-1 to TRBJ2-7; 9 positions match TRBD1. J gave up 6 bases and V 5 bases, and 11 bases lay outside the gene matches. Germline V gene lookup returns CDR1 SQVTM and CDR2 ANQGSEA. The CDR3 has 14 amino acids. CDR3 DNA: TGCAGCGTTCTGGACGGGACAGGGAAAGCCGAGCAGTACTTC. Amino acid sequence: CSVLDGTGKAEQYF.

The chain combines TRBV5-1 with TRBJ2-7; 9 nucleotides match TRBD2. Germline lookup yields CDR1 SGHRS and CDR2 YFSETQ. Germline trimming cut 1 base from V and 7 bases from J; bases unmatched to any gene: 6. The CDR3 totals 14 residues. The CDR3 reads CASSLTSGPLEQYF. The CDR3 DNA sequence: TGCGCCAGCAGCTTGACTAGCGGGCCCCTGGAGCAGTACTTC.

V is TRBV5-1 and J is TRBJ2-7; 7 bases are a match to TRBD1. Losses at the gene ends were 0 bases for V and 3 bases for J; bases not matched to a gene: 6. Germline CDR1 is SGHRS and CDR2 is YFSETQ. There are 15 residues in the CDR3. In DNA form, the CDR3 reads TGCGCCAGCAGCTTGGAACCGGGACAGAACTACGAGCAGTACTTC. Its protein is CASSLEPGQNYEQYF. The variable domain in full, completed from reference TRBV5-1 and TRBJ2-7, reads KAGVTQTPRYLIKTRGQQVTLSCSPISGHRSVSWYQQTPGQGLQFLFEYFSETQRNKGNFPGRFSGRQFSNSRSEMNVSTLELGDSALYLCASSLEPGQNYEQYFGPGTRLTVT.

The V call is TRBV5-1, the J call TRBJ1-3; 8 nucleotides match TRBD1. CDR3 length: 16 amino acids. Unmatched junction bases numbered 6, after V lost 3 bases and J lost 1 base. CDR1 is SGHRS, CDR2 YFSETQ, per germline. The chain's CDR3 is CASSSGQASSGNTIYF. As DNA, the CDR3 is TGCGCCAGCAGCTCGGGACAGGCAAGTTCTGGAAACACCATATATTTT.

This chain uses TRBV6-5 with TRBJ2-7; D not resolved. CDR1 is MNHEY, CDR2 SVGAGI, per germline. This CDR3 comprises 11 residues. V was trimmed by 2 bases and J by 5 bases, leaving 4 bases between them. The CDR3 region is CASSYGDEQYF. CDR3 bases: TGTGCCAGCAGTTACGGGGACGAGCAGTACTTC.

The gene calls are TRBV3-1 (or the pseudogene TRBV3-2) and TRBJ1-4; D gene ambiguous. V dropped 7 bases and J dropped 8 bases, with 2 bases sitting between them. The CDR3 loop spans 9 amino acids. CDR1 is LGHDT and CDR2 is YNNKEL in the germline V gene (reference sequence). The CDR3 DNA is TGTGCCAGCACAGAAAAACTGTTTTTT. Its protein product is CASTEKLFF.

V gene TRBV5-1 combines with J gene TRBJ2-3, with D tentatively TRBD2 (7 bases). Trimming took off 5 bases at V and 1 base at J, with 17 bases between the two ends. The germline CDR1 and CDR2 sequences are SGHRS and YFSETQ. CDR3 length: 16 amino acids. Here the CDR3 DNA reads TGCGCCAGCAGTAGACAAGGGGGGGCGGGCACAGATACGCAGTATTTT. Its protein is CASSRQGGAGTDTQYF.

The genes are TRBV6-1 and TRBJ2-7, with 7 bases aligning to TRBD1. The germline V gene encodes CDR1 MNHNS and CDR2 SASEGT. The CDR3 has 14 amino acids. Germline trimming cut 2 bases from V and 4 bases from J; bases unmatched to any gene: 5. The CDR3 DNA follows: TGTGCCAGCAGTGAAACAGGGACAGTTTACGAGCAGTACTTC. Residues: CASSETGTVYEQYF.

The rearrangement joins TRBV7-9 to TRBJ1-5; D gene ambiguous. The CDR3 contains 13 residues. Germline lookup yields CDR1 SEHNR and CDR2 FQNEAQ (reference sequence). The V gene lost 5 bases and the J gene lost 6 bases, with 11 bases spanning the gap. The DNA for the CDR3 is TGTGCCAGCAGCGCACGGGGAGGTCAGCCCCAGCATTTT. This encodes CASSARGGQPQHF.

This clone has only a few counts. The chain recombines TRBV5-1 with TRBJ1-5; D uncertain. V lost 1 base to trimming and J lost 1 base, with 6 bases between them. The CDR3 is made up of 14 amino acids. Germline values: CDR1 SGHRS, CDR2 YFSETQ. CDR3 coding DNA: TGCGCCAGCAGCTTGACGGGGAGCAATCAGCCCCAGCATTTT. Its translation: CASSLTGSNQPQHF.

V is TRBV18 and J is TRBJ2-7; 7 nucleotides line up with TRBD1. The CDR3 sequence is 14 residues long. The germline CDR1 and CDR2 sequences are KGHSH and LQKENI. J lost 2 bases, V lost 3 bases, and 4 bases had no gene match. This chain's CDR3 is CASSPRQGTYEQYF. The CDR3 DNA is TGTGCCAGCTCACCGAGACAGGGAACCTACGAGCAGTACTTC.

The chain combines TRBV5-1 with TRBJ1-2; D perhaps matches TRBD1 (6 bases). This CDR3 comprises 15 residues. Germline V gives CDR1 SGHRS, CDR2 YFSETQ. The ends were cut back, 2 bases at V and 2 bases at J, with 13 bases in the middle. CDR3 loop: CASSFDLGGNYGYTF. The CDR3 DNA reads TGCGCCAGCAGCTTCGACCTGGGGGGCAACTATGGCTACACCTTC.

This sequence joins TRBV6-1 and TRBJ2-7; possible D gene TRBD2, 6 bases. This CDR3 region has 15 residues. Germline V gene lookup returns CDR1 MNHNS and CDR2 SASEGT. With 3 bases removed from V and 3 bases from J, the gap between germline ends came to 15 bases. CDR3 nucleotides: TGTGCCAGCAGTGATGGGACTCAAACTTACTACGAGCAGTACTTC. Amino acids: CASSDGTQTYYEQYF.